Below, one T cell receptor (beta chain) is given with its context. The data were taken from a study of blood T cell repertoires in COVID-19. Methods used by the authors: Amplifying reference gene primers gave estimates of nucleated cell counts. Libraries were prepared by immunoSEQ multiplex PCR; TCRdb keeps only in-frame clonotypes and omits some of them. V and J calls and clone size are copied from that table; D and trimming were computed from the DNA. Among over 400,000 clones, about 89% were seen once, and the ten largest hold 7.8%. Germline values: CDR1 MNHEY, CDR2 SVGAGI. V shed 6 bases, J shed 7 bases, and the junction held 5 bases outside the gene matches. CDR3 length: 14 residues.

The TCR sequence derives from a woman in her fifties or sixties with COVID-19, enrolled during active disease. The sequencing sample was made of peripheral blood. The J gene is TRBJ2-1, the V gene TRBV6-5; 11 bases map to TRBD1. DNA for the CDR3: TGTGCCAGCAGCCGGGACAGGGGGGGTAATGAGCAGTTCTTC. Encoded protein: CASSRDRGGNEQFF.